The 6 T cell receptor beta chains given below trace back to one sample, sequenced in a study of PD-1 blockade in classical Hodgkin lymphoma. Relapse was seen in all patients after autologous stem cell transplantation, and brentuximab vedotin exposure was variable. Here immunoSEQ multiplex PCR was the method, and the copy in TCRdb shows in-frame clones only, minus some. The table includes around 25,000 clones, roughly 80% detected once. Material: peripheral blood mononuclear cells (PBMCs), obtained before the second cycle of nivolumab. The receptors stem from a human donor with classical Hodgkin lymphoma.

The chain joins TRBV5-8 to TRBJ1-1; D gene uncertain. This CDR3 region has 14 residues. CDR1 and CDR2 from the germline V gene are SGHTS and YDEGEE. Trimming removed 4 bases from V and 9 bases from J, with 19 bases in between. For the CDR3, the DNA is TGTGCCAGCAGCCAAGTCGGGCTGAACCTGAAAGCTTTCTTT. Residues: CASSQVGLNLKAFF.

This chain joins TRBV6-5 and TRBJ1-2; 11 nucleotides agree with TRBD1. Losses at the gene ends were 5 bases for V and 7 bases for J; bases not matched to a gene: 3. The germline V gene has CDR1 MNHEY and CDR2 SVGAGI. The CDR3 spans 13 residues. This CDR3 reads CASSPGQGVGYTF. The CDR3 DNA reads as TGTGCCAGCAGTCCGGGACAGGGGGTTGGCTACACCTTC.

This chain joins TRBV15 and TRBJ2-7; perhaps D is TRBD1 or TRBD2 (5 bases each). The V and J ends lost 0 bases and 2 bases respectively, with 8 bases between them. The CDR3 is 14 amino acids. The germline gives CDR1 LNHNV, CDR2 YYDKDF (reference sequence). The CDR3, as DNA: TGTGCCACCAGCAGAGATCTGGGGGCCTACGAGCAGTACTTC. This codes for CATSRDLGAYEQYF.

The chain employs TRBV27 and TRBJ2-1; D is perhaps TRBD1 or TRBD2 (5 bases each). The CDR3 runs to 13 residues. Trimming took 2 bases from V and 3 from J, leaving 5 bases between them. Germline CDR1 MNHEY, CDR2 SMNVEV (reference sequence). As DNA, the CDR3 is TGTGCCAGCAGTTTAGGGGGCTACAATGAGCAGTTCTTC. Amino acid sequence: CASSLGGYNEQFF.

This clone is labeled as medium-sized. Written as DNA, the CDR3 is TGTGCCAGCTCACCAAATACAGCGAACACTGAAGCTTTCTTT. Translated: CASSPNTANTEAFF. The V and J genes are TRBV18 and TRBJ1-1; D uncertain. Germline V gene data show CDR1 as KGHSH and CDR2 as LQKENI. The CDR3 has 14 residues. The germline V and J ends were trimmed by 2 bases and 1 base, with 8 bases remaining between them.

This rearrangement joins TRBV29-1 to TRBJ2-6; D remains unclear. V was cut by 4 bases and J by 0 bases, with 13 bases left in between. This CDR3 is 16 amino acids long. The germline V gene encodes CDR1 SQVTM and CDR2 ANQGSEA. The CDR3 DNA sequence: TGCAGCGTTGGGCCGGCCCCGGCCTCTGGGGCCAACGTCCTGACTTTC. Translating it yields CSVGPAPASGANVLTF.